Detailed here is one T cell receptor (beta chain). The data originate from a study of blood T cell repertoires in COVID-19. Whole-study context: The study drew acute and convalescent COVID-19 samples from the United States, Italy and Spain. From T cells, B-cell-depleted T cells, or PBMCs came the material, which was cDNA or gDNA.

As handled by the study authors: Nucleated cell counts were estimated from reference gene primer amplification. The repertoire was sequenced with immunoSEQ multiplex PCR; TCRdb's copy has only in-frame clones and lacks some. V and J calls and clone size are those listed in that table; D and trimming were worked out from the DNA. In the table there are roughly 230,000 clones, 80% to 90% of which are singletons. The CDR3 has 15 residues. Germline values: CDR1 LNHDA, CDR2 SQIVND (reference sequence). The J segment lost 10 bases and the V segment lost 6 bases, leaving 15 bases of the junction unmatched. Those enrolled in Seattle joined during active infection and were followed longitudinally afterward.

The J gene is TRBJ2-1, the V gene TRBV19; the match to TRBD1 covers 7 bases. Sequencing used peripheral blood. The receptor was isolated from an elderly woman with COVID-19, enrolled during active disease. CDR3 loop: CASRSQDRSFSEQFF. In DNA form, the CDR3 reads TGTGCCAGTAGGTCTCAGGACAGGTCGTTCTCCGAGCAGTTCTTC.